This TCR beta chain appears in the sequencing data of a study of cytomegalovirus exposure and HLA in healthy donors. This clone is medium-sized by frequency. The antigen remains unidentified. Vbeta (60) and Jbeta (13) primers were used in the PCR. The protocol was immunoSEQ multiplex PCR, while the TCRdb copy is restricted to in-frame clones and leaves out a portion. The table for this sample gives around 75,000 clones. This CDR3 spans 14 amino acids. V lost 5 bases to trimming and J lost 5 bases; unmatched junction nucleotides: 5. In germline, CDR1 is MDHEN, CDR2 SYDVKM. Notes on the study in general: The availability of immune exposure information extended only to CMV serostatus.

Sequencing input: PBMCs. This clonotype was sampled from a man in his fifties or sixties in good health and CMV-seropositive. The V call is TRBV28, the J call TRBJ2-3; 9 nucleotides line up with TRBD1. The CDR3: CASSQGTGQDTQYF. CDR3 nucleotides: TGTGCCAGCAGTCAAGGGACAGGGCAAGATACGCAGTATTTT.